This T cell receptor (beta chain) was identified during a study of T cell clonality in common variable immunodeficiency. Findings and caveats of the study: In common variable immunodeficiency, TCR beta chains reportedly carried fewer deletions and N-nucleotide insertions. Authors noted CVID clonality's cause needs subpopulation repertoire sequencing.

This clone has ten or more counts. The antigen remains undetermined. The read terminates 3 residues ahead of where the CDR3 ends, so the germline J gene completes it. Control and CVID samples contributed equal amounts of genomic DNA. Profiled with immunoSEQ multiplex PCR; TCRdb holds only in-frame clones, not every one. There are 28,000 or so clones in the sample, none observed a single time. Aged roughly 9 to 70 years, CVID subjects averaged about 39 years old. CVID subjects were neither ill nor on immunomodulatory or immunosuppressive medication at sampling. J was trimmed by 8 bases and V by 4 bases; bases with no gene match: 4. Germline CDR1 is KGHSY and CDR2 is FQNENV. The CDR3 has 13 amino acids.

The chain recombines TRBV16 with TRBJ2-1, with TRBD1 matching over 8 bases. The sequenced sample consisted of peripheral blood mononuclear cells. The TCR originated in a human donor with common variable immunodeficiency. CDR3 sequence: CASSLDRVDEQFF. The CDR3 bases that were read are TGTGCCAGCAGCCTGGACAGGGTTGATGAG.